The 25 T cell receptor beta chains reported below all come from one sample, sequenced in a study of CD8 T cells in ankylosing spondylitis. Broader study findings: Made up of eight highly homologous variants, a TCR beta motif appeared characteristic of ankylosing spondylitis blood.

MiXCR was run by TCRdb on the 5' RACE reads, yielding one entry per CDR3 protein. The sample holds hundreds of thousands of distinct CDR3 sequences, roughly 18% seen once. These receptors lack a known antigen. The sequenced material came from blood, either unsorted or a sorted T cell fraction (not recorded which). These receptors were obtained from a male donor with ankylosing spondylitis.

At least ten counts were recorded for this clonotype. This sequence joins TRBV4-1 and TRBJ2-1; tentatively, D is TRBD2 (7 bases). This CDR3 has 16 residues. Trimming left V 1 base short and J 8 bases short, with 18 bases between. Germline V gene lookup returns CDR1 MGHRA and CDR2 YSYEKL. CDR3 nucleotides: TGCGCCAGCAGCCAAGTGGAATGGGGGGGCATCGATGAGCAGTTCTTC. Its protein product is CASSQVEWGGIDEQFF.

This clonotype was observed a few times. The rearrangement joins TRBV24-1 to TRBJ2-1; TRBD2 might be the D (6 bases). Trimming took 3 bases from V and 5 from J, leaving 10 bases between them. The CDR3 has 14 residues. Germline CDR1 is KGHDR and CDR2 is SFDVKD. The CDR3 nucleotides read TGTGCCACCAGTGATCTCCGGGGGAACAATGAGCAGTTCTTC. Encoded protein: CATSDLRGNNEQFF.

The chain combines TRBV7-9 with TRBJ1-2; D is unclear. Trimming pared 0 bases from V and 8 bases from J, leaving 10 bases between. CDR3 length equals 13 residues. CDR1 SEHNR and CDR2 FQNEAQ come from the germline V gene (reference sequence). The CDR3 DNA reads as TGTGCCAGCAGCTTAGCAGCCTCACGCGGCTACACCTTC. This encodes CASSLAASRGYTF.

The chain links TRBV4-2 to TRBJ2-7; D might be TRBD2 (5 bases). CDR3 length: 15 amino acids. Trimming pared 5 bases from V and 2 bases from J, leaving 16 bases between. Germline-derived CDR1 and CDR2 are LGHNA and YNFKEQ. CDR3 region: CASSSPGSGAYEQYF. DNA of the CDR3: TGTGCCAGCAGCTCCCCGGGCTCCGGGGCCTACGAGCAGTACTTC.

This clonotype was found a few times. The genes are TRBV27 and TRBJ2-7; 9 nucleotides align to TRBD2. V shed 11 bases, J shed 5 bases, and the junction held 10 bases outside the gene matches. There are 13 residues in the CDR3. Germline V gives CDR1 MNHEY, CDR2 SMNVEV (reference sequence). CDR3: CACSRGGANEQYF. The CDR3 nucleotides read TGTGCCTGTTCGCGCGGGGGGGCTAACGAGCAGTACTTC.

The rearrangement links TRBV12-3 or TRBV12-4 to TRBJ2-3; 9 bases match TRBD2. The CDR3 totals 16 residues. V dropped 6 bases and J dropped 2; count of bases not matched to a gene: 9. CDR3 sequence: CASSPRLAAPTDTQYF. The CDR3 DNA is TGTGCCAGCAGCCCCCGACTAGCGGCACCCACAGATACGCAGTATTTT.

This clonotype showed up just a few times. The chain is built from TRBV2 and TRBJ2-3; 9 nucleotides match TRBD1. Germline CDR1 is SNHLY and CDR2 is FYNNEI. The length of the CDR3 is 16 residues. V was pared by 2 bases and J by 4 bases, with 7 bases of the junction left unmatched. The CDR3, as DNA: TGTGCCAGCAGTGAACTGGGACAGGGTCTGGCAGATACGCAGTATTTT. It is translated as CASSELGQGLADTQYF.

The chain employs TRBV27 and TRBJ1-2; 10 nucleotides match TRBD1. V lost 8 bases and J lost 5; bases outside the gene matches: 8. Germline V gene data show CDR1 as MNHEY and CDR2 as SMNVEV (reference sequence). The CDR3 consists of 14 residues. The CDR3 coding sequence is TGTGCCAGCCCAGGGGCGGGACAGGGGTATGGCTACACCTTC. Protein product: CASPGAGQGYGYTF.

This clonotype came up a few times. The rearrangement links TRBV4-1 to TRBJ2-3; D is possibly TRBD1 (7 bases). Germline CDR1 is MGHRA and CDR2 is YSYEKL. The CDR3 spans 14 residues. The V end lost 2 bases, the J end lost 4 bases, and 10 bases lay between the germline ends. The CDR3 is CASSQPGGPDTQYF. The CDR3 DNA reads as TGCGCCAGCAGCCAACCAGGGGGGCCAGATACGCAGTATTTT.

This clonotype was detected ten times or more. The chain is built from TRBV29-1 and TRBJ2-7, with TRBD1 identical over 8 bases. In germline, CDR1 is SQVTM, CDR2 ANQGSEA. The J segment lost 2 bases and the V segment lost 7 bases, leaving 4 bases of the junction unmatched. The CDR3 sequence is 12 residues long. The CDR3 nucleotides are TGCAGCGCTAGGACAGGGACCTACGAGCAGTACTTC. This encodes CSARTGTYEQYF.

V usage is TRBV5-6 and J usage is TRBJ2-7, with no clear D. The CDR3 spans 15 residues. Trimming pared 1 base from V and 2 bases from J, leaving 13 bases between. In germline, CDR1 is SGHDT, CDR2 YYEEEE. The CDR3 region has the DNA TGTGCCAGCAGCTTGTCCCTCCCCCAGACCTACGAGCAGTACTTC. It encodes CASSLSLPQTYEQYF.

This clonotype occurred a few times. The V call is TRBV11-2, the J call TRBJ2-7, with 8 bases identical to TRBD2. The junction had 2 bases not matched to a gene; V was cut back by 9 bases and J by 4 bases. The CDR3 has 11 amino acids. Germline V gives CDR1 SGHAT, CDR2 FQNNGV. The CDR3 is CASSGIYEQYF. The CDR3 DNA follows: TGTGCCAGTAGCGGGATTTACGAGCAGTACTTC.

Here the CDR3 DNA reads TGCGCCAGCACTGGAGGGCCGAACACTGAAGCTTTCTTT. It is translated as CASTGGPNTEAFF. The chain links TRBV5-1 to TRBJ1-1; no definite D call. The CDR3 spans 13 residues. The germline CDR1 and CDR2 sequences are SGHRS and YFSETQ. V lost 6 bases to trimming and J lost 1 base, with 10 bases between them.

In this sample, this clonotype turned up many times. The chain links TRBV6-2 or TRBV6-3 to TRBJ2-1; TRBD2 agrees at 7 bases. Germline V gene lookup returns CDR1 MNHEY and CDR2 SVGEGT. The J segment lost 3 bases and the V segment lost 5 bases, leaving 7 bases of the junction unmatched. The CDR3 contains 15 residues. CDR3 loop: CASSLLAENYNEQFF. The CDR3 nucleotides are TGTGCCAGCAGTCTCCTAGCGGAAAACTACAATGAGCAGTTCTTC.

The chain links TRBV12-3 or TRBV12-4 to TRBJ1-2; D not certain. Deletions cut 0 bases from V and 4 bases from J, with 9 bases between. The CDR3 sequence is 14 residues long. The CDR3 DNA is TGTGCCAGCAGTTTAGCGTGGGGTTCCTATGGCTACACCTTC. It specifies CASSLAWGSYGYTF.

This sequence joins TRBV5-5 and TRBJ2-7; D gene uncertain. CDR1 is SGHKS and CDR2 is YYEKEE in the germline V gene (reference sequence). CDR3 size: 14 residues. The ends were cut back, 2 bases at V and 0 bases at J, with 9 bases in the middle. CDR3 sequence: CASSFPGTSYEQYF. The DNA of the CDR3 is TGTGCCAGCAGCTTCCCCGGAACCTCCTACGAGCAGTACTTC.

This clonotype was found a few times. J is TRBJ2-1 and V is TRBV9; maybe TRBD2 (6 bases). Trimming cost V 7 bases and J 8 bases, with 16 bases left between them. CDR3 length: 13 residues. Germline CDR1 SGDLS, CDR2 YYNGEE. The DNA for the CDR3 is TGTGCCAGCGGAGGCGGGATCGGCGATGAGCAGTTCTTC. Protein sequence: CASGGGIGDEQFF.

This rearrangement joins TRBV5-5 to TRBJ2-5; TRBD2 matches at 8 bases. This CDR3 is built from 16 residues. Germline assignment: CDR1 SGHKS and CDR2 YYEKEE (reference sequence). Germline trimming cut 0 bases from V and 1 base from J; bases unmatched to any gene: 5. The CDR3 reads CASSLDTSGGQETQYF. In DNA, the CDR3 is TGTGCCAGCAGCTTGGATACTAGCGGAGGCCAAGAGACCCAGTACTTC.

In this sample, this clonotype turned up a few times. V gene TRBV20-1 combines with J gene TRBJ1-1; TRBD1 matches 7 bases. After removal of 5 bases from V and 4 bases from J, the junction contained 4 bases not matched to a gene. CDR3 length: 12 residues. Germline V gene data show CDR1 as DFQATT and CDR2 as SNEGSKA (reference sequence). The CDR3 region has the DNA TGCAGTGCTGAACAGGGGAGCACTGAAGCTTTCTTT. Amino acids: CSAEQGSTEAFF.

The chain recombines TRBV6-5 with TRBJ2-1, with 8 nucleotides matching TRBD2. The V and J ends lost 4 bases and 4 bases, in that order; junction bases with no gene match: 6. Germline CDR1 reads MNHEY; CDR2 reads SVGAGI. This CDR3 is 15 amino acids long. DNA of the CDR3: TGTGCCAGCAGTTCCTACGGGGGGGGGTACAATGAGCAGTTCTTC. It is translated as CASSSYGGGYNEQFF.

This clonotype was observed at least ten times. This chain links TRBV7-9 with TRBJ2-7, with 11 nucleotides matching TRBD1. Germline CDR1 reads SEHNR; CDR2 reads FQNEAQ (reference sequence). Trimming at V came to 5 bases and at J to 4 bases, leaving 7 bases not matched to a gene. The CDR3 consists of 15 residues. The CDR3 sequence: CASSQGQGDGYEQYF. CDR3 DNA sequence: TGTGCCAGCAGCCAGGGACAGGGGGATGGATACGAGCAGTACTTC.

This clonotype came up once. V gene TRBV6-4 combines with J gene TRBJ2-1; D gene ambiguous. Looked up from germline, CDR1 is MRHNA and CDR2 is SNTAGT. The CDR3 runs 16 residues. Trimming removed 5 bases at V and 0 bases at J, with 14 bases between. CDR3 loop: CASSPDLMGSYNEQFF. CDR3 sequence (DNA): TGTGCCAGCAGTCCGGACCTTATGGGCTCCTACAATGAGCAGTTCTTC.

In its sample, this clonotype was seen a few times. This rearrangement joins TRBV29-1 to TRBJ2-3; a weak D match, TRBD2 (5 bases). This CDR3 comprises 13 residues. Germline CDR1 is SQVTM and CDR2 is ANQGSEA. V was shortened by 5 bases and J by 4 bases, with 13 bases between the two germline ends. CDR3 DNA: TGCAGCGTTTTTTGGGAGATAGCAGATACGCAGTATTTT. Translated: CSVFWEIADTQYF.

This clonotype was seen only a few times. The chain is built from TRBV11-2 and TRBJ2-7; 9 nucleotides align to TRBD2. Germline trimming cut 5 bases from V and 0 bases from J; bases unmatched to any gene: 17. From germline, CDR1 is SGHAT and CDR2 FQNNGV. The CDR3 is 19 residues long. As DNA, the CDR3 is TGTGCCAGCAGCCCGAATAGCGATCTAGCGGGAATTGTCTCCTACGAGCAGTACTTC. It specifies CASSPNSDLAGIVSYEQYF. Looking up the rest from reference TRBV11-2 and TRBJ2-7 gives the full variable domain: EAGVAQSPRYKIIEKRQSVAFWCNPISGHATLYWYQQILGQGPKLLIQFQNNGVVDDSQLPKDRFSAERLKGVDSTLKIQPAKLEDSAVYLCASSPNSDLAGIVSYEQYFGPGTRLTVT.

This rearrangement joins TRBV20-1 to TRBJ2-7; D perhaps matches TRBD2 (6 bases). V was pared by 6 bases and J by 0 bases, with 9 bases between. The V gene's germline CDR1 is DFQATT and CDR2 SNEGSKA (reference sequence). This CDR3 has 12 amino acids. CDR3 loop: CSAREASYEQYF. The CDR3 DNA follows: TGCAGTGCCAGGGAGGCCTCCTACGAGCAGTACTTC.